The 3 T cell receptor beta chains below come from one sample, sequenced in a study of blood T cell repertoires in COVID-19. Only in-frame clones appear in the TCRdb table, and some are missing; sequencing was by immunoSEQ multiplex PCR. The data hold around 87,000 clones, with nearly 90% observed a single time. Sequences were obtained from peripheral blood. The receptors were sampled from a man aged 45 to 65 with acute or convalescent COVID-19.

The J gene is TRBJ2-5, the V gene TRBV12-5; TRBD2 agrees at 11 bases. Germline loops: CDR1 LGHNT, CDR2 FRNRAP. J gave up 5 bases and V 1 base, and 6 bases lay outside the gene matches. The CDR3 sequence is 16 residues long. CDR3: CASGLGSGGASETQYF. The CDR3 coding sequence is TGTGCTAGTGGTTTGGGTAGCGGGGGGGCCTCGGAGACCCAGTACTTC.

The chain joins TRBV27 to TRBJ1-6; the match to TRBD1 covers 7 bases. CDR1 MNHEY and CDR2 SMNVEV come from the germline V gene (reference sequence). J lost 7 bases, V lost 5 bases, and 11 bases had no gene match. The CDR3 length is 16 residues. CDR3 in DNA: TGTGCCAGCAGTCAACCACAGGGGATATGGAATTCACCCCTCCACTTT. Residues: CASSQPQGIWNSPLHF.

This chain joins TRBV5-5 and TRBJ1-2, with a tentative D call TRBD1 (6 bases). The V end lost 4 bases, the J end lost 5 bases, and 24 bases lay between the germline ends. The CDR3 loop spans 17 amino acids. The V gene's germline CDR1 is SGHKS and CDR2 YYEKEE (reference sequence). This CDR3 is CASSTGIAVTQGYGYTF. Written as DNA, the CDR3 is TGTGCCAGCAGCACCGGGATCGCAGTAACGCAGGGGTATGGCTACACCTTC.